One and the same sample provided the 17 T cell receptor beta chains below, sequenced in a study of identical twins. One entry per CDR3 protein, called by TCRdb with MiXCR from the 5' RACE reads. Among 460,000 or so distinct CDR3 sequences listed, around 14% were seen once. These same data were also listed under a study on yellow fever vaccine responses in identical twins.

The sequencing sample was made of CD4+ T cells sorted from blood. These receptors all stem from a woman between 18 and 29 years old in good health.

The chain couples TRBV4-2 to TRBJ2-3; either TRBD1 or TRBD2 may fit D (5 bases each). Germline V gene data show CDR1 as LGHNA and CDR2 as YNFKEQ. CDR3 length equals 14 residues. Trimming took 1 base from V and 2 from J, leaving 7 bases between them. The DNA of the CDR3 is TGTGCCAGCAGCCAAGTCGGGACCACAGATACGCAGTATTTT. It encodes CASSQVGTTDTQYF.

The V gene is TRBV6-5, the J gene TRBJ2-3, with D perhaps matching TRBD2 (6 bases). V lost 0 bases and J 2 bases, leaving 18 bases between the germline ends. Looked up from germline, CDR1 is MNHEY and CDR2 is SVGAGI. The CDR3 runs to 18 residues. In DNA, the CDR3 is TGTGCCAGCAGTTACTCGATACCATACGGGGGTCACACAGATACGCAGTATTTT. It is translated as CASSYSIPYGGHTDTQYF.

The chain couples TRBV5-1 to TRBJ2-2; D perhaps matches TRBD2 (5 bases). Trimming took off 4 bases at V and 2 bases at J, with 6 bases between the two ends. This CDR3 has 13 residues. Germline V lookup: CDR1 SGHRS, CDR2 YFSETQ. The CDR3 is CASSEGNTGELFF. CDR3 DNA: TGCGCCAGCAGCGAGGGAAACACCGGGGAGCTGTTTTTT.

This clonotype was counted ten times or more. CDR3 nucleotides: TGCAGCGTTGAAGGCCAGGGCAATGAGCAGTTCTTC. This gives the protein CSVEGQGNEQFF. V is TRBV29-1 and J is TRBJ2-1; D is perhaps TRBD1 (5 bases). Trimming removed 1 base from V and 6 bases from J, with 7 bases in between. This CDR3 is built from 12 residues. The V gene's germline CDR1 is SQVTM and CDR2 ANQGSEA.

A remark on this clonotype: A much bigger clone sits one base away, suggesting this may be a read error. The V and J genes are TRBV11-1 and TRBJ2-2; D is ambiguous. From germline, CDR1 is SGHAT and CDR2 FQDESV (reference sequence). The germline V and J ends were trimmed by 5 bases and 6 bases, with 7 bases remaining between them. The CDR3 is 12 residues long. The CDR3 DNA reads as TGTGCCAGCAGCCACAACTCCGGGGAGCTGTTTTTT. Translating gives CASSHNSGELFF.

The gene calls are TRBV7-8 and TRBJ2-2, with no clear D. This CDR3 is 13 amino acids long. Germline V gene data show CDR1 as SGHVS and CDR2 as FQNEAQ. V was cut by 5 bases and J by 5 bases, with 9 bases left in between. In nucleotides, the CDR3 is TGTGCCAGCAGCACCCGGCGAACCGGGGAGCTGTTTTTT. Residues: CASSTRRTGELFF.

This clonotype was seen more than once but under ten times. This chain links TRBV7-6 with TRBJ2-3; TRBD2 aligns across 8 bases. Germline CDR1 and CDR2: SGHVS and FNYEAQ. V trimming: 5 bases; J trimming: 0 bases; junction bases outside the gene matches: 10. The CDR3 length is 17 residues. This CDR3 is CASSPSLIAGSTDTQYF. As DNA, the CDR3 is TGTGCCAGCAGCCCGAGTCTAATAGCGGGAAGCACAGATACGCAGTATTTT.

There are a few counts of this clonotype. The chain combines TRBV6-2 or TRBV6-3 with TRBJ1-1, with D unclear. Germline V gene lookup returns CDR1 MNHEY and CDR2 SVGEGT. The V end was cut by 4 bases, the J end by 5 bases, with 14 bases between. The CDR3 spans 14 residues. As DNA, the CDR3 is TGTGCCAGCAGTTTAAAGGAACACGTTACTGAAGCTTTCTTT. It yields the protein CASSLKEHVTEAFF.

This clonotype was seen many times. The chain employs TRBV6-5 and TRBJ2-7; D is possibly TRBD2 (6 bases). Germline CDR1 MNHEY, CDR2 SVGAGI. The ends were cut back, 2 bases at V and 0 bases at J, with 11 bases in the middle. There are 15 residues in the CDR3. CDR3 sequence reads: CASSYGTLNSYEQYF. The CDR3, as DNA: TGTGCCAGCAGTTACGGGACTCTTAACTCCTACGAGCAGTACTTC.

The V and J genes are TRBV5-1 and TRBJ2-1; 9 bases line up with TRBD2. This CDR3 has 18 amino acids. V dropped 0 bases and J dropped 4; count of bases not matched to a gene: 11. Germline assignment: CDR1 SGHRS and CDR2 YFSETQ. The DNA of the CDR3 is TGCGCCAGCAGCTTGGCCTCTCTTGCGGGAGGGGGATACAATGAGCAGTTCTTC. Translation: CASSLASLAGGGYNEQFF.

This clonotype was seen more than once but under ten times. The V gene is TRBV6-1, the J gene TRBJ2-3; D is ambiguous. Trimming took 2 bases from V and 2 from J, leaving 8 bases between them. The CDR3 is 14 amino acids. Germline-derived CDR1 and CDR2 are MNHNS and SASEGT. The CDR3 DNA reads TGTGCCAGCAGTGAATGGGGTAACACAGATACGCAGTATTTT. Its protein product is CASSEWGNTDTQYF.

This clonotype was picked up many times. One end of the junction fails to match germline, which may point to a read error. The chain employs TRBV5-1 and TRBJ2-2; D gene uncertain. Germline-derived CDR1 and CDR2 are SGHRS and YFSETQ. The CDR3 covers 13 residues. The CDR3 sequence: CASSLQGTGELFF. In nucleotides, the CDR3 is TGTGCCAGCAGTTTGCAAGGGACCGGGGAGCTGTTTTTT.

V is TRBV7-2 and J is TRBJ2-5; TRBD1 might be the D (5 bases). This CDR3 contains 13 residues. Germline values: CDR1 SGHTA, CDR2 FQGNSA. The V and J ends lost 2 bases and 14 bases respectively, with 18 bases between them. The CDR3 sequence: CASSLPPAGSVYF. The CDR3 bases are TGTGCCAGCAGCTTACCACCGGCAGGGTCCGTCTACTTC. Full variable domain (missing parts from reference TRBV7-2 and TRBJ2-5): GAGVSQSPSNKVTEKGKDVELRCDPISGHTALYWYRQSLGQGLEFLIYFQGNSAPDKSGLPSDRFSAERTGGSVSTLTIQRTQQEDSAVYLCASSLPPAGSVYFGPGTRLLVL.

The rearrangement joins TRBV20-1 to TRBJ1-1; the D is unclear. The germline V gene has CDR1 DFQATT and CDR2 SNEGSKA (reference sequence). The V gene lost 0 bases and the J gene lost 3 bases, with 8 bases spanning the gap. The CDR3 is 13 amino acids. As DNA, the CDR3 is TGCAGTGCTAGAGACGCTCGGCACACTGAAGCTTTCTTT. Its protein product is CSARDARHTEAFF.

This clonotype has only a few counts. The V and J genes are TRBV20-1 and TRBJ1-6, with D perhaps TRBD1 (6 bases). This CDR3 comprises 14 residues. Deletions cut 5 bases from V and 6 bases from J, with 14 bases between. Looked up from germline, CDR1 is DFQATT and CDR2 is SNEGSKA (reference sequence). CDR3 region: CSAPTGQVNSPLHF. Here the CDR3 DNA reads TGCAGTGCTCCTACGGGACAAGTTAATTCACCCCTCCACTTT.

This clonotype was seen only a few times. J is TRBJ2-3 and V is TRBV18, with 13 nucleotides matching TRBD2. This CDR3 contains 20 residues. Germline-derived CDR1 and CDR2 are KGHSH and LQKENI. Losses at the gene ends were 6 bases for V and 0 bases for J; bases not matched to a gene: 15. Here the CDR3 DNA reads TGTGCCAGCTCCGGACTTGGGACTAGCGGGACCCGCTCTAGCACAGATACGCAGTATTTT. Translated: CASSGLGTSGTRSSTDTQYF. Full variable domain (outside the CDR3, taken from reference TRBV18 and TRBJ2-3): NAGVMQNPRHLVRRRGQEARLRCSPMKGHSHVYWYRQLPEEGLKFMVYLQKENIIDESGMPKERFSAEFPKEGPSILRIQQVVRGDSAAYFCASSGLGTSGTRSSTDTQYFGPGTRLTVL.

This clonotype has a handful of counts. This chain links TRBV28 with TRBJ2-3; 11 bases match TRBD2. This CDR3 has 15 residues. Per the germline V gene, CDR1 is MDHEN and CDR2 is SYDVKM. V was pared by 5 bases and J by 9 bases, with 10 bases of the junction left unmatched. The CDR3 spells CASSLTSGNRDTQYF. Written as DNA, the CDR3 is TGTGCCAGCAGTCTGACTAGCGGGAATAGAGACACGCAGTATTTT.